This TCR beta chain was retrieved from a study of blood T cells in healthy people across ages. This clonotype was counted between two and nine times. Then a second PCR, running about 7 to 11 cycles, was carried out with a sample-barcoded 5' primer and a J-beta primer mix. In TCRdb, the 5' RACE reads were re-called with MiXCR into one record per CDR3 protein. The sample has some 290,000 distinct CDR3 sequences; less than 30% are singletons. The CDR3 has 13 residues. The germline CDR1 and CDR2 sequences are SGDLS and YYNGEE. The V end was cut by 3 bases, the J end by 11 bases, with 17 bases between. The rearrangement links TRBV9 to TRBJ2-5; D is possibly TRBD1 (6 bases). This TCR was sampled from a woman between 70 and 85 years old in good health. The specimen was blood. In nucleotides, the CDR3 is TGTGCCAGCAGCGAGGGGGACGTTCAGGAGCAGTACTTC. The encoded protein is CASSEGDVQEQYF.